The 32 T cell receptor beta chains below come from one sample, sequenced in a study of Graves' ophthalmopathy and Graves' hyperthyroidism. The authors amplified TCR beta CDR3 regions, and they did so from RNA transcripts for repertoire sequencing. Amplification began with first-round RT-PCR using HTBI primers, then second-round multiplex PCR was performed. TCRdb reprocessed the multiplex PCR reads via MiXCR and lists one record per CDR3 protein. The table records 300,000 to 350,000 distinct CDR3 sequences, 17% of them present only once. Sequenced material: peripheral blood. The receptors come from an adult man with Graves' ophthalmopathy.

This clonotype was picked up many times. The rearrangement links TRBV19 to TRBJ1-1; D gene uncertain. Germline assignment: CDR1 LNHDA and CDR2 SQIVND (reference sequence). Trimming left V 10 bases short and J 5 bases short, with 11 bases between. The CDR3 spans 11 residues. The CDR3 DNA reads as TGTGCCAAAAATTGGGCGACTGAAGCTTTCTTT. Translating it yields CAKNWATEAFF.

This clonotype was counted many times. This rearrangement joins TRBV9 to TRBJ1-3; a weak D match, TRBD1 (6 bases). Germline V gives CDR1 SGDLS, CDR2 YYNGEE. There are 17 residues in the CDR3. V lost 3 bases to trimming and J lost 0 bases, with 16 bases between them. The CDR3 sequence: CASSASKGGLSGNTIYF. CDR3 coding DNA: TGTGCCAGCAGCGCTTCCAAGGGGGGCCTCTCTGGAAACACCATATATTTT.

Ten or more counts support this clonotype. The genes are TRBV19 and TRBJ2-1; 10 bases map to TRBD1. With V trimmed by 5 bases and J by 6 bases, 7 bases remained unmatched. The CDR3 runs to 15 residues. CDR1 and CDR2 from the germline V gene are LNHDA and SQIVND (reference sequence). Written as DNA, the CDR3 is TGTGCCAGTAGTTTCTCTCGGGACAGGGGCAATGAGCAGTTCTTC. Its protein is CASSFSRDRGNEQFF.

At least ten counts were recorded for this clonotype. The chain recombines TRBV2 with TRBJ1-1; D is undetermined. V was pared by 3 bases and J by 4 bases, with 3 bases between. The CDR3 sequence is 11 residues long. Per the germline V gene, CDR1 is SNHLY and CDR2 is FYNNEI. The DNA of the CDR3 is TGTGCCAGCAGTGATATCACTGAAGCTTTCTTT. Encoded protein: CASSDITEAFF. Using reference TRBV2 and TRBJ1-1 for the parts outside the CDR3, the full variable domain is EPEVTQTPSHQVTQMGQEVILRCVPISNHLYFYWYRQILGQKVEFLVSFYNNEISEKSEIFDDQFSVERPDGSNFTLKIRSTKLEDSAMYFCASSDITEAFFGQGTRLTVV.

This clonotype appeared many times. This chain links TRBV5-1 with TRBJ2-5; possible D gene TRBD2, 5 bases. CDR1 and CDR2 from the germline V gene are SGHRS and YFSETQ. CDR3 length: 16 residues. The V gene lost 4 bases and the J gene lost 1 base, with 17 bases spanning the gap. This CDR3 is CASSPGVASVQETQYF. CDR3 sequence (DNA): TGCGCCAGCAGCCCTGGGGTAGCGAGCGTCCAAGAGACCCAGTACTTC.

This clonotype was seen ten or more times. The chain carries TRBV2 and TRBJ2-7, with D unresolved. CDR1 and CDR2 from the germline V gene are SNHLY and FYNNEI. The CDR3 has 13 amino acids. Trimming removed 6 bases from V and 5 bases from J, with 14 bases in between. CDR3 amino acids: CASRTPPAHEQYF. The CDR3 DNA is TGTGCCAGCAGGACGCCTCCGGCCCACGAGCAGTACTTC.

This clonotype was found many times. CDR3 loop: CASTSGAGVLKETQYF. CDR3 nucleotides: TGTGCCAGCACCTCAGGAGCGGGGGTTCTCAAAGAGACCCAGTACTTC. The chain uses TRBV7-2 and TRBJ2-5, with TRBD2 identical over 8 bases. CDR3 length: 16 amino acids. V gave up 7 bases and J gave up 3 bases; unmatched junction bases: 13. In germline, CDR1 is SGHTA, CDR2 FQGNSA.

This clonotype appeared many times. The chain is built from TRBV7-3 and TRBJ2-3; possible D gene TRBD1, 5 bases. CDR1 SGHTA and CDR2 FQGTGA come from the germline V gene. V was cut by 4 bases and J by 5 bases, with 7 bases left in between. The CDR3 consists of 12 residues. The CDR3 DNA sequence: TGTGCCAGCAGCTACCAGGGAGATACGCAGTATTTT. It translates to CASSYQGDTQYF.

There are many counts of this clonotype. The chain recombines TRBV2 with TRBJ1-1, with unresolved D. The length of the CDR3 is 14 residues. Trimming left V 3 bases short and J 2 bases short, with 10 bases between. CDR1 SNHLY and CDR2 FYNNEI come from the germline V gene. CDR3 nucleotide sequence: TGTGCCAGCAGTGATACCCCATCCAACACTGAAGCTTTCTTT. Amino acid sequence: CASSDTPSNTEAFF. The variable domain in full, completed from reference TRBV2 and TRBJ1-1, reads EPEVTQTPSHQVTQMGQEVILRCVPISNHLYFYWYRQILGQKVEFLVSFYNNEISEKSEIFDDQFSVERPDGSNFTLKIRSTKLEDSAMYFCASSDTPSNTEAFFGQGTRLTVV.

V is TRBV12-3 or TRBV12-4 and J is TRBJ1-2, with D tentatively TRBD1 (5 bases). The CDR3 sequence is 14 residues long. V lost 1 base, J lost 6 bases, and 12 bases lay in between. CDR3 nucleotides: TGTGCCAGCAGTTTAGGATCGACAGTAAATGGCTACACCTTC. It encodes CASSLGSTVNGYTF.

This rearrangement joins TRBV12-3 or TRBV12-4 to TRBJ1-5; the match to TRBD1 covers 11 bases. The CDR3 contains 15 residues. V dropped 4 bases and J dropped 5; count of bases not matched to a gene: 4. CDR3 protein: CASSYGTGGYQPQHF. CDR3 DNA: TGTGCCAGCAGTTACGGGACAGGGGGTTATCAGCCCCAGCATTTT.

This clonotype has a count of ten or more. CDR3 sequence: CASSIPELETGRRQPQHF. As DNA, the CDR3 is TGTGCCAGTAGTATCCCCGAGTTGGAGACAGGGCGGCGGCAGCCCCAGCATTTT. The chain uses TRBV19 and TRBJ1-5; 7 bases are a match to TRBD1. Looked up from germline, CDR1 is LNHDA and CDR2 is SQIVND (reference sequence). The J segment lost 7 bases and the V segment lost 3 bases, leaving 18 bases of the junction unmatched. The CDR3 consists of 18 residues.

This clonotype has ten or more counts. The chain joins TRBV14 to TRBJ2-7, with TRBD2 matching 8 bases. V trimming: 3 bases; J trimming: 10 bases; junction bases outside the gene matches: 14. The CDR3 is made up of 15 amino acids. Germline V CDR1 and CDR2: SGHDN, FVKESK. The DNA of the CDR3 is TGTGCCAGCAGCCAGATAGCGGGAACTGTAGAATCCCAGTACTTC. Its translation: CASSQIAGTVESQYF.

The table lists this clonotype with a few counts. V usage is TRBV25-1 and J usage is TRBJ2-2, with D maybe TRBD2 (5 bases). The length of the CDR3 is 15 residues. From germline, CDR1 is MGHDK and CDR2 SYGVNS. V was shortened by 6 bases and J by 2 bases, with 13 bases between the two germline ends. DNA of the CDR3: TGTGCCAGCAGGGGGTTAGGGAGCAACACCGGGGAGCTGTTTTTT. Encoded protein: CASRGLGSNTGELFF. Variable domain in full (rest from reference TRBV25-1 and TRBJ2-2): EADIYQTPRYLVIGTGKKITLECSQTMGHDKMYWYQQDPGMELHLIHYSYGVNSTEKGDLSSESTVSRIRTEHFPLTLESARPSHTSQYLCASRGLGSNTGELFFGEGSRLTVL.

This clonotype came up many times. V gene TRBV9 combines with J gene TRBJ2-5; the match to TRBD1 covers 7 bases. Germline trimming cut 4 bases from V and 3 bases from J; bases unmatched to any gene: 6. The CDR3 is made up of 14 amino acids. CDR1 SGDLS and CDR2 YYNGEE come from the germline V gene. CDR3 sequence reads: CASSRDRVKETQYF. CDR3 nucleotide sequence: TGTGCCAGCAGCAGGGACAGAGTAAAAGAGACCCAGTACTTC. Based on the CDR3 plus reference TRBV9 and TRBJ2-5, the full variable domain is DSGVTQTPKHLITATGQRVTLRCSPRSGDLSVYWYQQSLDQGLQFLIQYYNGEERAKGNILERFSAQQFPDLHSELNLSSLELGDSALYFCASSRDRVKETQYFGPGTRLLVL.

This clonotype was seen many times. A read error may explain this, as a much larger clone is one base away. Lacking the conserved final phenylalanine or tryptophan, this CDR3 likely reflects a read error. J is TRBJ2-5 and V is TRBV6-1; D is undetermined. The V end lost 6 bases, the J end lost 5 bases, and 13 bases lay between the germline ends. CDR3 size: 13 residues. Germline CDR1 reads MNHNS; CDR2 reads SASEGT. CDR3 loop: CASRQQAGETQYS. The CDR3 nucleotides are TGTGCCAGCAGGCAGCAGGCTGGGGAGACCCAGTACTCC.

This clonotype was picked up many times. The V gene is TRBV6-5, the J gene TRBJ2-7; 10 bases fit TRBD1. The CDR3 is made up of 16 amino acids. Germline lookup yields CDR1 MNHEY and CDR2 SVGAGI. The J segment lost 3 bases and the V segment lost 2 bases, leaving 7 bases of the junction unmatched. CDR3 residues: CASSYTAGQGYYEQYF. CDR3 bases: TGTGCCAGCAGTTACACTGCGGGACAGGGGTACTACGAGCAGTACTTC.

The sample holds many counts of this clonotype. The chain links TRBV30 to TRBJ1-1; 10 bases are a match to TRBD1. The CDR3 extends over 14 amino acids. In germline, CDR1 is GTSNPN, CDR2 SVGIG (reference sequence). The junction had 9 bases not matched to a gene; V was cut back by 4 bases and J by 7 bases. Written as DNA, the CDR3 is TGTGCCTGGAACGACAGGGGGCCCCAAAATGAAGCTTTCTTT. Its protein product is CAWNDRGPQNEAFF.

This clonotype was counted ten times or more. The J gene is TRBJ1-1, the V gene TRBV5-1; maybe TRBD1 (5 bases). V dropped 0 bases and J dropped 4 bases, with 13 bases sitting between them. This CDR3 is 15 amino acids long. Germline CDR1 is SGHRS and CDR2 is YFSETQ. The CDR3, as DNA: TGCGCCAGCAGCTTGGCCGGGGGAGGGCCCACTGAAGCTTTCTTT. Protein product: CASSLAGGGPTEAFF.

The gene calls are TRBV11-1 and TRBJ2-7; TRBD2 is a possible D gene (5 bases). The CDR3 has 16 amino acids. Trimming stripped 4 bases from V and 2 bases from J, with 18 bases between. CDR1 is SGHAT, CDR2 FQDESV, per germline (reference sequence). The CDR3 sequence: CASSYITRVGTYEQYF. The CDR3 coding sequence is TGTGCCAGCAGCTACATTACGAGGGTCGGGACCTACGAGCAGTACTTC.

This clonotype was observed at least ten times. The V call is TRBV7-4, the J call TRBJ1-2, with 7 bases aligning to TRBD1. V gave up 5 bases and J gave up 6 bases; unmatched junction bases: 18. Germline values: CDR1 SGHVT, CDR2 SQSDAQ. The CDR3 contains 17 residues. The CDR3, as DNA: TGTGCCAGCAGCACTTCAACTTCCCACAGGGGAAGCGATGGCTACACCTTC. This codes for CASSTSTSHRGSDGYTF.

This clonotype occurred many times. This sequence joins TRBV19 and TRBJ1-2, with D perhaps TRBD1 (6 bases). CDR3 length: 15 residues. V shed 7 bases and J shed 0 bases, with 15 bases lying between them. Germline loops: CDR1 LNHDA, CDR2 SQIVND (reference sequence). CDR3 in amino acids: CASTLGAGANYGYTF. The CDR3 DNA sequence: TGTGCCAGTACCCTGGGGGCAGGAGCTAACTATGGCTACACCTTC.

The rearrangement uses TRBV6-1 and TRBJ1-5; tentative D call: TRBD1 (5 bases). The CDR3 covers 13 residues. The germline gives CDR1 MNHNS, CDR2 SASEGT. V gave up 8 bases and J gave up 0 bases, with 8 bases separating them. In DNA, the CDR3 is TGTGCCAGCCAGACAGCTAGCAATCAGCCCCAGCATTTT. Its translation: CASQTASNQPQHF.

This clonotype came up a few times. A much larger clone lies a single base off, so this may be a read error. V usage is TRBV28 and J usage is TRBJ1-6, with 7 bases lining up with TRBD1. Germline CDR1 and CDR2: MDHEN and SYDVKM. The trim removed 4 bases at V and 10 bases at J, leaving 7 bases unmatched. This CDR3 contains 14 residues. The CDR3 spells CASSSTGMWSPLHF. DNA of the CDR3: TGTGCCAGCAGTTCGACAGGGATGTGGTCACCCCTCCACTTT.

This clonotype occurred many times. The chain has TRBV10-3 and TRBJ2-5; tentatively, D is TRBD2 (5 bases). This CDR3 region has 18 residues. V shed 2 bases and J shed 5 bases, with 24 bases lying between them. Germline V lookup: CDR1 ENHRY, CDR2 SYGVKD. The CDR3 loop reads CAISEAWTSGGPSETQYF. The DNA for the CDR3 is TGTGCCATCAGTGAGGCGTGGACCTCTGGCGGGCCCAGCGAGACCCAGTACTTC.

The chain uses TRBV11-2 and TRBJ1-2; 11 bases fit TRBD1. Germline V lookup: CDR1 SGHAT, CDR2 FQNNGV. The CDR3 consists of 16 residues. Trimming removed 4 bases from V and 4 bases from J; junction bases left unmatched: 8. CDR3 region: CASSSKGTGGLYGYTF. CDR3 nucleotide sequence: TGTGCCAGCAGCTCCAAAGGGACAGGGGGGCTCTATGGCTACACCTTC.

This clonotype appeared many times. This rearrangement joins TRBV6-7 to TRBJ1-2; D ambiguous. TRBV6-7 is designated an ORF whose function remains uncertain. The V and J ends lost 5 bases and 3 bases respectively, with 34 bases between them. This CDR3 is 21 amino acids long. The DNA for the CDR3 is TGTGCCAGCAGTCCGTATGCCACATCCCTCAACACAGATCCCGGAGACTATGGCTACACCTTC. Protein sequence: CASSPYATSLNTDPGDYGYTF.

This clonotype was counted many times. The chain uses TRBV7-8 and TRBJ1-5; tentative D call: TRBD1 (5 bases). The V end was cut by 5 bases, the J end by 5 bases, with 16 bases between. Germline loops: CDR1 SGHVS, CDR2 FQNEAQ. The CDR3 runs to 15 residues. Written as DNA, the CDR3 is TGTGCCAGCAGCGCTAGGGCCAGGGACGATCAGCCCCAGCATTTT. This sequence encodes CASSARARDDQPQHF.

The chain links TRBV7-2 to TRBJ2-5; TRBD2 is a possible D gene (5 bases). CDR3 length: 15 residues. Germline V gene sequence: CDR1 SGHTA, CDR2 FQGNSA. The V gene lost 0 bases and the J gene lost 5 bases, with 13 bases spanning the gap. The CDR3 reads CASSLAGDGLETQYF. CDR3 in DNA: TGTGCCAGCAGCTTAGCGGGAGACGGGCTGGAGACCCAGTACTTC.

This clonotype was observed many times. This chain links TRBV7-9 with TRBJ2-2, with D perhaps matching TRBD2 (5 bases). Germline lookup yields CDR1 SEHNR and CDR2 FQNEAQ (reference sequence). The CDR3 has 13 residues. The V and J ends lost 5 bases and 8 bases respectively, with 12 bases between them. In DNA, the CDR3 is TGTGCCAGCAGCCCCGGACTGTTGGGGGAGCTGTTTTTT. Amino acids: CASSPGLLGELFF.

The sample holds many counts of this clonotype. The chain joins TRBV29-1 to TRBJ2-7; the D gene is possibly TRBD1 (6 bases). Per germline, CDR1 SQVTM and CDR2 ANQGSEA. This CDR3 comprises 15 residues. Trimming stripped 1 base from V and 7 bases from J, with 20 bases between. The CDR3 sequence is CSVEVLAQGLWEQYF. In DNA, the CDR3 is TGCAGCGTTGAAGTATTAGCACAGGGTTTGTGGGAGCAGTACTTC.

This chain links TRBV20-1 with TRBJ2-5, with TRBD2 identical over 12 bases. V trimming: 6 bases; J trimming: 5 bases; junction bases outside the gene matches: 7. Germline V CDR1 and CDR2: DFQATT, SNEGSKA (reference sequence). CDR3 length equals 14 residues. The CDR3 DNA sequence: TGCAGTGCGAACCGACTAGCGGGGGTGGAGACCCAGTACTTC. Protein product: CSANRLAGVETQYF.